This record looks at one TCR beta chain sequence and its context. This receptor's antigen is unknown. Nothing much larger sits one base from this clone, and base qualities are not available. Reading the germline V gene (reference sequence) gives CDR1 SGHNT and CDR2 YYREEE. V is shortened by 2 bases, J by 2 bases, and the region joining them spans 13 bases. The CDR3 holds 15 amino acids from the cysteine to the phenylalanine. Only CDR3 DNA is held: 45 bases, read in frame from base 1. This entry comes from a study of tumour-infiltrating T cells in Burkitt lymphoma (dated by TCRdb to the early 2020s). About the full investigation: Clinical outcome was correlated with TCR repertoire data, and overall and progression-free survival were found to be predicted by productive clonality independently of established prognosticators, including age at diagnosis.

Library preparation was by the immunoSEQ multiplex PCR assay. TCRdb carries this immuneACCESS record with in-frame sequences only. Its versions omit some clonotypes, under half of them owing to an unresolved V gene in the studies checked, with the rest unexplained. The sample table holds 15,000 or so clones, of which approximately 29% were seen once. In total, the top ten clones hold about 6% of the sample. The receptor was derived from a human donor with diffuse large B-cell lymphoma. Sequenced: tumor tissue. The rearranged chain carries TRBV5-4 and TRBJ2-5; a tentative D call is TRBD1 (5 bases match). The CDR3 region: CASSFAGLGQETQYF. The nucleotide sequence is TGTGCCAGCAGCTTCGCAGGGTTGGGTCAAGAGACCCAGTACTTC.